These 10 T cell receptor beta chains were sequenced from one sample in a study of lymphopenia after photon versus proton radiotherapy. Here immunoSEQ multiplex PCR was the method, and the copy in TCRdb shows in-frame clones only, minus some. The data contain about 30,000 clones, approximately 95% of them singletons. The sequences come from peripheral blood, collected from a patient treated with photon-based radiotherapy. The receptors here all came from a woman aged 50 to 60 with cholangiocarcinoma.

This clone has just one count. The CDR3 protein is CASSRGQQETQYF. In DNA form, the CDR3 reads TGTGCCAGCAGCCGCGGACAGCAAGAGACCCAGTACTTC. V usage is TRBV7-2 and J usage is TRBJ2-5; weak D call: TRBD1 (6 bases). Trimming cost V 5 bases and J 2 bases, with 9 bases left between them. Germline CDR1 reads SGHTA; CDR2 reads FQGNSA. The CDR3 totals 13 residues. The full variable domain, its missing parts supplied by reference TRBV7-2 and TRBJ2-5, is GAGVSQSPSNKVTEKGKDVELRCDPISGHTALYWYRQSLGQGLEFLIYFQGNSAPDKSGLPSDRFSAERTGGSVSTLTIQRTQQEDSAVYLCASSRGQQETQYFGPGTRLLVL.

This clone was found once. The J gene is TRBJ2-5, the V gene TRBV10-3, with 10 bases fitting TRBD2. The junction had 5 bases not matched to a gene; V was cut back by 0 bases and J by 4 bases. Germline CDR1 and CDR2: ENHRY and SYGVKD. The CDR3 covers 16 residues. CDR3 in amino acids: CAISESTAGGRETQYF. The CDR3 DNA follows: TGTGCCATCAGTGAGTCGACAGCGGGGGGGCGAGAGACCCAGTACTTC.

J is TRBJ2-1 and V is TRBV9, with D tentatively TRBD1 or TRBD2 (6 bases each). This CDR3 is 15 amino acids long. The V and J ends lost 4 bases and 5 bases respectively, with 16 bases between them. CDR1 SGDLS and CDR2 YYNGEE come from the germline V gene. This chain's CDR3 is CASSFGGLVDNEQFF. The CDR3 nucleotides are TGTGCCAGCAGCTTCGGGGGCCTGGTAGACAATGAGCAGTTCTTC.

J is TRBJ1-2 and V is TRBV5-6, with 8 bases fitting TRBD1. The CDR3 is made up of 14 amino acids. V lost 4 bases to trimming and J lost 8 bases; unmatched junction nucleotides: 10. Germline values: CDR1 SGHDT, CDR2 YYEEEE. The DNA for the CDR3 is TGTGCCAGCAGCGGCGAGACAGGGGCGTCGGGCTACACCTTC. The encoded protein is CASSGETGASGYTF.

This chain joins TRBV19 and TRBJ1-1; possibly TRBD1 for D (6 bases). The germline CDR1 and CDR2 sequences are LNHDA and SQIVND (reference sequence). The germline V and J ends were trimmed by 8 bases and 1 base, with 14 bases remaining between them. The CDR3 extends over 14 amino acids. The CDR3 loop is CASLTGWPNTEAFF. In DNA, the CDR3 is TGTGCCAGTTTAACAGGGTGGCCGAACACTGAAGCTTTCTTT.

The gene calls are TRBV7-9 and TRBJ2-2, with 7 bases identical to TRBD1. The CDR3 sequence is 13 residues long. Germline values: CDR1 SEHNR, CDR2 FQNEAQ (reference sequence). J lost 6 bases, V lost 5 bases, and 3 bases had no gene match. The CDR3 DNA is TGTGCCAGCAGCCCGACAGGGTCCGGGGAGCTGTTTTTT. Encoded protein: CASSPTGSGELFF.

The CDR3 DNA follows: TGTGCCAGCAGCTTAGGGACTAGCTTATCCGAGACCCAGTACTTC. This encodes CASSLGTSLSETQYF. The chain links TRBV7-2 to TRBJ2-5; 8 positions agree with TRBD2. The germline V gene encodes CDR1 SGHTA and CDR2 FQGNSA. V lost 1 base and J lost 5; bases outside the gene matches: 6. The CDR3 sequence is 15 residues long.

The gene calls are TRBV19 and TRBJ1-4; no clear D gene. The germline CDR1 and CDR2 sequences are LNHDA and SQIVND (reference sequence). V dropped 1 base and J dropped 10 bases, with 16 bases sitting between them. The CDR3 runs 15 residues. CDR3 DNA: TGTGCCAGTAGTATAGGTGAGACCCCGTCGGCAAAACTGTTTTTT. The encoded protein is CASSIGETPSAKLFF.

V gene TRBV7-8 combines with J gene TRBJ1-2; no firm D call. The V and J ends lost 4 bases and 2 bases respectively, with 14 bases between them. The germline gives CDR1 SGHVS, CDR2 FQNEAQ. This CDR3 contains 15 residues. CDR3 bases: TGTGCCAGCAGCTCCCCCTACGCGGGAAACTATGGCTACACCTTC. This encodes CASSSPYAGNYGYTF. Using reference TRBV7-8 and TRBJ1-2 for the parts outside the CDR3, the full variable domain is GAGVSQSPRYKVAKRGQDVALRCDPISGHVSLFWYQQALGQGPEFLTYFQNEAQLDKSGLPSDRFFAERPEGSVSTLKIQRTQQEDSAVYLCASSSPYAGNYGYTFGSGTRLTVV.

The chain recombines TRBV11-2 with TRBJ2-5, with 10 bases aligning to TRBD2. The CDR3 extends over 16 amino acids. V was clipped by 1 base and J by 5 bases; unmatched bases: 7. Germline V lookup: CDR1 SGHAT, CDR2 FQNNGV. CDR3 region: CASSLGSAGGRETQYF. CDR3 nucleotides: TGTGCCAGCAGCTTAGGTTCAGCGGGGGGGCGGGAGACCCAGTACTTC.